Listed below are T cell receptor beta chains from one sample, sequenced in a study of tumor and adjacent non-tumor tissue in lung cancer. Using its own MiXCR run on the multiplex PCR reads, TCRdb lists one record per CDR3 protein. This sample has about 81,000 distinct CDR3 sequences, with approximately 72% found just once. Material: lung tumor tissue. The origin of the receptors is a woman in her 40s with non-small cell lung cancer. Each CDR3 is given with its conserved first and last residue. Each record gives: V gene, J gene, CDR3 protein.

TRBV11-2	TRBJ2-2	CASSFEKMSIGELFF
TRBV28	TRBJ2-2	CASSFATGNTGELFF
TRBV11-2	TRBJ2-3	CASSHRTDTQCF
TRBV11-2	TRBJ2-7	CASRLDAQRSYEQYF
TRBV11-2	TRBJ1-1	CASSPYMGGTEIFF
TRBV6-5	TRBJ1-1	CASNGQGRDTEAFF
TRBV11-2	TRBJ2-5	CVSNLLGRRAQETQYF
TRBV6-1	TRBJ2-2	CANRHRAGGELFF
TRBV11-2	TRBJ2-3	CVSSPLTGGDTQYF
TRBV10-1	TRBJ2-5	CASNSGSEKTKYF
TRBV2	TRBJ2-1	CASGVGLNNEQFF
TRBV24-1	TRBJ1-5	CATCAGFSQPQHF
TRBV29-1	TRBJ2-1	CSVEGQERRSYNEQFF
TRBV7-9	TRBJ2-7	CASSPRQGARYEQYF
TRBV10-3	TRBJ2-7	CAISDPLCEQYF
TRBV10-2	TRBJ1-6	CASRLAISNSPLHF